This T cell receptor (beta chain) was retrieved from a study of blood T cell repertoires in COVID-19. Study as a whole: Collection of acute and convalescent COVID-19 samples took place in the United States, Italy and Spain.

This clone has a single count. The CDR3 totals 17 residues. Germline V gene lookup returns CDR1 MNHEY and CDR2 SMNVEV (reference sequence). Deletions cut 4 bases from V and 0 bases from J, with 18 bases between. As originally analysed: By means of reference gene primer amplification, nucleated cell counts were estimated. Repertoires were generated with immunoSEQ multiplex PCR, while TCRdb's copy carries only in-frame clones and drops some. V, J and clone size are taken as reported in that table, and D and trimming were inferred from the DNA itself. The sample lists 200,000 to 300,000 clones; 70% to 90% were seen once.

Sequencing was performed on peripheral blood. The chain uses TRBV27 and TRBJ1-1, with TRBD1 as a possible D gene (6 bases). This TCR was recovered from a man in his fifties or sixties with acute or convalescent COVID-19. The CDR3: CASSSKTGQAMNTEAFF. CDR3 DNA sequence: TGTGCCAGCAGTTCCAAGACAGGTCAGGCGATGAACACTGAAGCTTTCTTT.